Reported below is one TCR beta chain. Its antigen remains unidentified. Each CDR3 protein is one row after TCRdb ran MiXCR on the 5' RACE reads. The profile shows around 300,000 distinct CDR3 sequences, roughly 3.9% of them singletons. These data belong to a study of T cells after yellow fever vaccination. Regarding the study as a whole: Though it reached lower strength, the secondary response hit its peak faster, day 5 versus 15.

Losses at the gene ends were 5 bases for V and 2 bases for J; bases not matched to a gene: 3. The CDR3 totals 14 residues. Looked up from germline, CDR1 is DFQATT and CDR2 is SNEGSKA (reference sequence). This receptor was obtained from a man aged 18 to 35 who received the YFV17D yellow fever vaccine. The rearrangement links TRBV20-1 to TRBJ2-7, with 13 positions matching TRBD2. This material consisted of PBMCs, taken 5 days after the yellow fever booster vaccination. CDR3 protein: CSAVGTSGTYEQYF. CDR3 DNA sequence: TGCAGTGCTGTCGGGACTAGCGGGACCTACGAGCAGTACTTC.